Listed below are T cell receptor beta chains from one sample, sequenced in a study of control samples from healthy donors and cancer patients. Clones were read by immunoSEQ multiplex PCR, and TCRdb kept only the in-frame ones, dropping some. The table records around 99,000 clones, just over 90% of them present only once. Sequencing was performed on blood. These receptors originate from a human donor in good health. The donor label of this sample is uncertain. CDR3s include the opening cysteine and the closing phenylalanine or tryptophan. D genes are given only for firm matches. Size is omitted from some rows. Given values are once, few, many or a class for expanded clones.

>NA|TRBJ1-4|TRBV19|TRBD1
TGTGCCAGTGGGACAGGTGGCGAAAAACTGTTTTTT
CASGTGGEKLFF
>NA|TRBJ1-5|TRBV30|NA
TGTGCCTGGAGTGCCCGCGTGGGAACAGGGCTCAATCAGCCCCAGCATTTT
CAWSARVGTGLNQPQHF
>NA|TRBJ1-1|TRBV6-5|NA
TGTGCCAGCCTTGCGCCTTCTAGTAACACTGAAGCTTTCTTT
CASLAPSSNTEAFF
>NA|TRBJ1-1|TRBV6-5|TRBD1
TGTGCCAGCAGCCAGACAGGGCGGGGAACTGAAGCTTTCTTT
CASSQTGRGTEAFF
>NA|TRBJ1-1|TRBV5-1|NA
TGCGCCAGCAGCTTGAACGGGATCGCTGAAGCTTTCTTT
CASSLNGIAEAFF
>NA|TRBJ1-4|TRBV25-1|NA
TGTGCCAGCAGCCGTCCGTGGGGAAGGGGGGAAGGTGAAAAACTGTTTTTT
CASSRPWGRGEGEKLFF
>once|TRBJ2-2|TRBV29-1|TRBD2
TGCAGCGTTGAAGATCCCGAGCGGGGGGTTACCGGGGAGCTGTTTTTT
CSVEDPERGVTGELFF
>NA|TRBJ2-7|TRBV10-2|NA
TGCGCCAGCAGCGGGGACTCCTACGAGCAGTACTTC
CASSGDSYEQYF
>few|TRBJ1-2|TRBV24-1|NA
TGTGCCACCAGTGACCATGGGAGTTCTAACTATGGCTACACCTTC
CATSDHGSSNYGYTF
>NA|TRBJ2-5|TRBV19|NA
TGTGCCAGTAGGCTCGGGGAGACCCAGTACTTC
CASRLGETQYF
>NA|TRBJ1-1|TRBV7-2|NA
TGTGCCAGCAGCTCCCTAGGGTACAGGGAAGCGAACACTGAAGCTTTCTTT
CASSSLGYREANTEAFF
>NA|TRBJ1-2|TRBV6-5|NA
TGTGCCAGCAGTTCCTCCTATGGCTACACCTTC
CASSSSYGYTF
>NA|TRBJ2-3|TRBV2|TRBD1
TGTGCCAGCAGGGAGGACAGGATTACAGATACGCAGTATTTT
CASREDRITDTQYF
>NA|TRBJ1-4|TRBV2|NA
TGTGCCAGCAGTGAACTTGGTTTGGGCGTCGCTAATGAAAAACTGTTTTTT
CASSELGLGVANEKLFF
>NA|TRBJ2-2|TRBV19|NA
TGTGCCAGTAGTCCCCGCCATACTAACACCGGGGAGCTGTTTTTT
CASSPRHTNTGELFF
>NA|TRBJ1-2|TRBV12-3/TRBV12-4|TRBD1
TGTGTAACAGGGGGCGACGACTATGGCTACACCTTC
CVTGGDDYGYTF
>NA|TRBJ2-1|TRBV10-2|TRBD2
TGCGCCAGCAGTGAGTCTCGCGGGGGGAGCTACAATGAGCAGTTCTTC
CASSESRGGSYNEQFF
>NA|TRBJ2-2|TRBV19|TRBD1
TGTGCCAGTAGCAGGGACAGGAACACCGGGGAGCTGTTTTTT
CASSRDRNTGELFF
>NA|TRBJ2-3|TRBV4-1|NA
TGCGCCAGCAGCCACCCCGTTAAGGGGCCTAAAGATACGCAGTATTTT
CASSHPVKGPKDTQYF
>NA|TRBJ1-2|TRBV19|NA
TGTGCCAGTAGTACCGGGACTTATGGCTACACCTTC
CASSTGTYGYTF
>NA|TRBJ2-5|TRBV11-2|NA
TGTGCCAGCAGCTGGAGGCGGTCCGAGGAGACCCAGTACTTC
CASSWRRSEETQYF
>NA|TRBJ1-6|TRBV10-3|TRBD1
TGTGCCATCAGTGAGTCAGATCCGGGACAGGGTGATTCACCCCTCCACTTT
CAISESDPGQGDSPLHF
>NA|TRBJ1-4|TRBV24-1|TRBD1
TGTGCCACCAGTGATGCGGGACAGGGGGGCCCGGGCGAAAAACTGTTTTTT
CATSDAGQGGPGEKLFF
>NA|TRBJ2-1|TRBV29-1|TRBD1
TGCAGCGTTATCGGGACAGAGTACAATGAGCAGTTCTTC
CSVIGTEYNEQFF
>NA|TRBJ2-4|TRBV19|NA
TGTGCCAGTAGTATTCCGAGGGTTGATAACATTCAGTACTTC
CASSIPRVDNIQYF
>NA|TRBJ2-7|TRBV5-1|NA
TGCGCCAGCAGCGTCGGATTCTCCTACGAGCAGTACTTC
CASSVGFSYEQYF
>few|TRBJ1-1|TRBV25-1|TRBD1
TGTGCCAGCAATCCACTCGACAGGGTGAACACTGAAGCTTTCTTT
CASNPLDRVNTEAFF
>NA|TRBJ1-5|TRBV5-4|NA
TGTGCCAGCAGCTTAGGGCTCAACAATCAGCCCCAGCATTTT
CASSLGLNNQPQHF
>NA|TRBJ1-2|TRBV6-5|NA
TGTGCCACCAAGCTTAGCGCTTCCTATGGCTACACCTTC
CATKLSASYGYTF
>NA|TRBJ1-4|TRBV5-6|NA
TGTGCCAGCAGCTTGGGGATAAATGAAAAACTGTTTTTT
CASSLGINEKLFF
>NA|TRBJ2-1|TRBV9|NA
TGTGCCAGCAGCCGGTCGGCCACTACCTTCTTAGAGCAGTTCTTC
CASSRSATTFLEQFF
>NA|TRBJ1-1|TRBV19|NA
TGTGCCAGTAGTATAGCGGCAGGGGCAGACACTGAAGCTTTCTTT
CASSIAAGADTEAFF
>once|TRBJ2-7|TRBV6-5|NA
TGTGCCAGCAGAGAGAGCCTGGGGGAGCAGTACTTC
CASRESLGEQYF
>NA|TRBJ2-7|TRBV9|NA
TGTGCCAGCAGCGTAGGACAGGCGAGCTCCTACGAGCAGTACTTC
CASSVGQASSYEQYF
>NA|TRBJ2-7|TRBV5-4|TRBD2
TGTGCCCGCCGCCGGGGGGGGCGGGGACCACTCTCCTACGAGCAGTACTTC
CARRRGGRGPLSYEQYF
>NA|TRBJ2-7|TRBV21-1|NA
TGTGCCAGCAGCAAAGTAGGGAAAGAGTCCTACGAGCAGTACTTC
CASSKVGKESYEQYF
>NA|TRBJ1-4|TRBV27|NA
TGTGCCAGCAGTTTAGGATCAGGGGCAAAACTGTTTTTT
CASSLGSGAKLFF
>NA|TRBJ2-3|TRBV7-8|TRBD2
TGTGCCAGCAGCTCGAGCGGGGGGGCCGTAGCAGATACGCAGTATTTT
CASSSSGGAVADTQYF
>NA|TRBJ1-1|TRBV7-9|NA
TGTGCCAGCAGCTTAATTACCGGGGGCGAAGCTTTCTTT
CASSLITGGEAFF
>NA|TRBJ1-1|TRBV5-5|NA
TGTGCCAGCAGCTTGGTGGGGCATCCTGAAGCTTTCTTT
CASSLVGHPEAFF
>NA|TRBJ1-2|TRBV7-2|NA
TGTGCCAGCAGCTTAGATCCTTTAGCTGAGGGTAACTATGGCTACACCTTC
CASSLDPLAEGNYGYTF
>NA|TRBJ2-2|TRBV12-3/TRBV12-4|NA
TGTGCCAGCAGTTTGAGGAACACCGGGGAGCTGTTTTTT
CASSLRNTGELFF
>NA|TRBJ2-5|TRBV5-1|NA
TGCGCCAGCAGCTTGGCCTCGGCAGGGCTCGGGGAGACCCAGTACTTC
CASSLASAGLGETQYF
>NA|TRBJ1-6|TRBV2|NA
TGTGCCAGCAGTCTAGGGAGGATTAATTCACCCCTCCACTTT
CASSLGRINSPLHF
>NA|TRBJ2-2|TRBV7-3|NA
TGTGCCAGCAGCTTAACCCGAACAGGCACCGGGGAGCTGTTTTTT
CASSLTRTGTGELFF
>NA|TRBJ1-1|TRBV5-4|TRBD1
TGTGCCAGCAGCTTGGGGACAGGGCGGTCCACTGAAGCTTTCTTT
CASSLGTGRSTEAFF
>NA|TRBJ2-2|TRBV21-1|NA
TGTGCCAGCAGCAAAGTGGCAGGGGCTGGCGGGGAGCTGTTTTTT
CASSKVAGAGGELFF
>NA|TRBJ1-6|TRBV6-5|TRBD1
TGTGCCAGCGACCAGGACAGGGGGTCGAGGTCACCCCTCCACTTT
CASDQDRGSRSPLHF
>NA|TRBJ1-4|TRBV7-9|NA
TGTGCCAGCAGCTCCCGACAGGATTTTAATGAAAAACTGTTTTTT
CASSSRQDFNEKLFF
>NA|TRBJ2-7|TRBV18|TRBD1
TGTGCCAGCTCACCCACCTCCCCCGGACAGGGTATCAACGAGCAGTACTTC
CASSPTSPGQGINEQYF
>NA|TRBJ2-6|TRBV5-1|NA
TGCGCCAGCAGCCCGATCTCTGGGGCCAACGTCCTGACTTTC
CASSPISGANVLTF